Each of the 3 T cell receptor beta chains below was sequenced from the same sample in a study of shared clonotypes between healthy human individuals. CD45RO negativity and positive selection for CCR7 defined naive CD8 cells, a population that excluded terminally differentiated effector memory CD45RA+ cells. Repertoires were generated with immunoSEQ multiplex PCR, while TCRdb's copy carries only in-frame clones and drops some. The table has about 870,000 clones, 80% to 95% seen once. Sequenced input: naive CD8+ T cells sorted from blood. Receptor source: a man aged 25 to 40 in good health.

V gene TRBV7-9 combines with J gene TRBJ2-2; D unresolved. The CDR3 sequence is 14 residues long. V lost 5 bases and J 6 bases, leaving 13 bases between the germline ends. CDR1 is SEHNR and CDR2 is FQNEAQ in the germline V gene (reference sequence). As DNA, the CDR3 is TGTGCCAGCAGCCCCCGCCAGGCCCCCGGGGAGCTGTTTTTT. This encodes CASSPRQAPGELFF.

The chain uses TRBV30 and TRBJ1-5; D is undetermined. The CDR3 contains 13 residues. CDR1 and CDR2 from the germline V gene are GTSNPN and SVGIG (reference sequence). The germline V and J ends were trimmed by 0 bases and 5 bases, with 8 bases remaining between them. This CDR3 reads CAWSVLEDQPQHF. CDR3 DNA: TGTGCCTGGAGTGTACTTGAGGATCAGCCCCAGCATTTT.

This clone has more than one count but fewer than ten. V usage is TRBV14 and J usage is TRBJ2-7; TRBD1 agrees at 10 bases. Germline CDR1 SGHDN, CDR2 FVKESK. Trimming cost V 2 bases and J 7 bases; bases outside gene matches: 8. The CDR3 extends over 15 amino acids. CDR3 DNA: TGTGCCAGCAGCCAAACGGGACAGGGGATGGTTGAGCAGTACTTC. It is translated as CASSQTGQGMVEQYF.